These T cell receptor beta chains were read from a single sample in a study of beta chain features in type 1 diabetes. Measured with immunoSEQ multiplex PCR; TCRdb has only the in-frame clones, and not every one. This repertoire shows around 450,000 clones, about an eighth found once; its top ten account for approximately 0.05%. The sample was naive CD4+ T cells from blood. The receptor set was obtained from a woman aged 18-29 years in good health. The CDR3 runs from the conserved cysteine through the conserved F or W. D genes are given only for firm matches. The listing skips clone size in some rows; elsewhere it reads once, few, many or a size class.

.,TRBV9,TRBJ2-3,.,CASSRDGTDTQYF,TGTGCCAGCAGCCGGGACGGCACAGATACGCAGTATTTT
few,TRBV14,TRBJ2-7,.,CASSHRQGTYEQYF,TGTGCCAGCAGCCACCGCCAGGGGACCTACGAGCAGTACTTC
.,TRBV23-1,TRBJ1-2,TRBD1,CASLPTSRGCCYGYTF,TGCGCCAGCCTCCCCACATCCAGGGGGTGTTGCTATGGCTACACCTTC
.,TRBV27,TRBJ2-2,.,CASSLPVGGGAGELFF,TGTGCCAGCAGTTTACCTGTTGGAGGGGGCGCCGGGGAGCTGTTTTTT
few,TRBV4-1,TRBJ2-4,.,CASSQRPLQIAKNIQYF,TGCGCCAGCAGCCAAAGGCCGCTCCAGATAGCCAAAAACATTCAGTACTTC
.,TRBV7-9,TRBJ2-3,TRBD1,CASRAGTGETDTQYF,TGTGCCAGCAGGGCCGGGACAGGGGAAACAGATACGCAGTATTTT
few,TRBV14,TRBJ2-2,.,CASSPRRTPNTGELFF,TGTGCCAGCAGCCCACGGCGGACACCCAACACCGGGGAGCTGTTTTTT
once,TRBV7-2,TRBJ1-4,.,CASSFGPLWANEKLFF,TGTGCCAGCAGCTTCGGCCCTCTTTGGGCTAATGAAAAACTGTTTTTT
few,TRBV30,TRBJ2-5,.,CAWSQSVTQYF,TGTGCCTGGAGCCAGTCGGTGACCCAGTACTTC
few,TRBV2,TRBJ2-1,TRBD1,CASSWTGLGEQFF,TGTGCCAGCAGCTGGACAGGCTTGGGTGAGCAGTTCTTC
.,TRBV9,TRBJ1-1,TRBD1,CASSTRDSYFMNTEAFF,TGTGCCAGCAGCACCCGGGACAGTTACTTCATGAACACTGAAGCTTTCTTT
few,TRBV19,TRBJ2-4,.,CASSIRQGYYF,TGTGCCAGTAGTATCAGGCAGGGCTACTACTTC
few,TRBV15,TRBJ1-1,.,CATSWNRDTEAFF,TGTGCCACCAGCTGGAACAGGGACACTGAAGCTTTCTTT
.,TRBV5-4,TRBJ2-3,.,CASSLEQKSASTDTQYF,TGTGCCAGCAGCTTGGAGCAGAAGTCAGCCTCCACAGATACGCAGTATTTT
few,TRBV5-1,TRBJ2-7,TRBD1,CASSSGTGDNEQYF,TGCGCCAGCAGCTCCGGGACAGGGGATAACGAGCAGTACTTC
.,TRBV7-9,TRBJ2-3,TRBD2,CASSFLAASGGATDTQYF,TGTGCCAGCAGCTTCCTAGCCGCTAGCGGGGGGGCCACAGATACGCAGTATTTT
few,TRBV9,TRBJ2-1,.,CASSVGHSNEQFF,TGTGCCAGCAGCGTGGGACACTCCAATGAGCAGTTCTTC
.,TRBV5-1,TRBJ2-6,.,CASSFTGTGANVLTF,TGCGCCAGCAGCTTCACAGGGACTGGGGCCAACGTCCTGACTTTC
.,TRBV15,TRBJ1-2,.,CATSRANYGYTF,TGTGCCACCAGCAGGGCAAACTATGGCTACACCTTC
few,TRBV7-9,TRBJ2-3,TRBD1,CASSLQRLRTGPEDTQYF,TGTGCCAGCAGCTTACAACGTCTTCGGACAGGGCCCGAAGATACGCAGTATTTT
.,TRBV28,TRBJ2-1,.,CASSSRGPVDYNEQFF,TGTGCCAGCAGCTCCCGGGGGCCTGTAGACTACAATGAGCAGTTCTTC
.,TRBV7-9,TRBJ2-3,TRBD2,CASSLALAGGTDTQYF,TGTGCCAGCAGCTTAGCCCTAGCGGGAGGCACAGATACGCAGTATTTT
few,TRBV29-1,TRBJ2-7,TRBD2,CSGDSGGSSREQYF,TGCAGCGGTGACTCGGGCGGGAGCTCACGGGAGCAGTACTTC
few,TRBV5-8,TRBJ2-6,.,CASSLQGRGANVLTF,TGTGCCAGCAGCCTACAGGGTCGTGGGGCCAACGTCCTGACTTTC
.,TRBV5-1,TRBJ2-7,TRBD1,CASRQRDSFYYEQYF,TGCGCCAGCAGGCAACGGGACAGCTTTTACTACGAGCAGTACTTC
.,TRBV18,TRBJ1-2,.,CASSPAQGAYGYTF,TGTGCCAGCTCACCGGCACAGGGAGCCTATGGCTACACCTTC
.,TRBV28,TRBJ2-4,.,CASSLPGENIQYF,TGTGCCAGCAGTTTACCTGGAGAAAACATTCAGTACTTC
many,TRBV7-9,TRBJ1-1,.,CASIPSRAFF,TGTGCCAGCATCCCTAGTCGAGCTTTCTTT
few,TRBV7-3,TRBJ1-1,TRBD1,CASSSPPGTANTEAFF,TGTGCCAGCAGCTCCCCTCCGGGGACAGCGAACACTGAAGCTTTCTTT